The 6 T cell receptor beta chains reported below all come from one sample, sequenced in a study of blood T cell repertoires in COVID-19. Sequencing used immunoSEQ multiplex PCR; TCRdb keeps in-frame clones, though not all of them. The table records approximately 65,000 clones, 88% of them present only once. The sample taken for sequencing was peripheral blood. These TCRs come from a human donor in a cohort sampled during active COVID-19.

The V and J genes are TRBV19 and TRBJ1-1; D perhaps matches TRBD1 (5 bases). V was trimmed by 7 bases and J by 8 bases, leaving 26 bases between them. Germline V gene lookup returns CDR1 LNHDA and CDR2 SQIVND (reference sequence). This CDR3 has 16 amino acids. The CDR3 DNA reads TGTGCCAGTACGGAAGGTTGGGGGGGAGGGAGGAACGAAGCTTTCTTT. This gives the protein CASTEGWGGGRNEAFF.

The chain recombines TRBV5-5 with TRBJ2-2; TRBD1 agrees at 9 bases. V lost 5 bases and J lost 7; bases outside the gene matches: 9. Germline V gene data show CDR1 as SGHKS and CDR2 as YYEKEE (reference sequence). The CDR3 has 15 residues. DNA of the CDR3: TGTGCCAGCAGGGAACAGGGGGCAGTTGTCGGGGAGCTGTTTTTT. This codes for CASREQGAVVGELFF.

The chain employs TRBV6-5 and TRBJ2-7; 9 bases are a match to TRBD1. The CDR3 contains 14 residues. Germline V CDR1 and CDR2: MNHEY, SVGAGI. The V segment lost 2 bases and the J segment 1 base; nucleotides outside the gene matches: 0. The CDR3 spells CASSYDRGSYEQYF. CDR3 nucleotides: TGTGCCAGCAGTTACGACAGGGGGTCCTACGAGCAGTACTTC.

This sequence joins TRBV6-5 and TRBJ2-7; weak D call: TRBD1 (6 bases). Per the germline V gene, CDR1 is MNHEY and CDR2 is SVGAGI. Trimming left V 6 bases short and J 2 bases short, with 14 bases between. This CDR3 comprises 14 residues. CDR3 DNA sequence: TGTGCCAGCAGCCTAGGACAGATCACCTACGAGCAGTACTTC. Protein sequence: CASSLGQITYEQYF.

This chain uses TRBV9 with TRBJ1-1; D remains ambiguous. Looked up from germline, CDR1 is SGDLS and CDR2 is YYNGEE. V lost 4 bases to trimming and J lost 4 bases, with 17 bases between them. The CDR3 totals 15 residues. The CDR3 bases are TGTGCCAGCAGCCCCCCCTCCGGAGGTCGCACTGAAGCTTTCTTT. Protein sequence: CASSPPSGGRTEAFF.

The chain combines TRBV5-6 with TRBJ2-1; the match to TRBD1 covers 9 bases. Germline-derived CDR1 and CDR2 are SGHDT and YYEEEE. Trimming removed 4 bases from V and 12 bases from J; junction bases left unmatched: 17. This CDR3 comprises 16 residues. CDR3 region: CASSLYRGRGMPLQFF. Here the CDR3 DNA reads TGTGCCAGCAGCCTTTACAGGGGGCGAGGTATGCCCTTGCAGTTCTTC.